This record concerns one T cell receptor (beta chain) sequence. CDR1 is MNHEY and CDR2 is SMNVEV in the germline V gene (reference sequence). The CDR3 totals 15 residues. V was trimmed by 3 bases and J by 1 base, leaving 10 bases between them. The data stem from a study of blood T cell repertoires in COVID-19. For the study at large: Material from acute and convalescent COVID-19 was sourced from the United States, Italy and Spain. The cDNA or gDNA used as material had been derived from T cells, B-cell-depleted T cells, or PBMCs.

Per the study methods: Amplification from reference gene primers served as the basis for estimated nucleated cell counts. Some clones are missing from TCRdb's copy, which holds only in-frame ones; the method was immunoSEQ multiplex PCR. V, J and clone size were drawn from that table, and D and trimming were deduced from the DNA. The sample holds tens of thousands of clones, about 86% seen once. The V and J genes are TRBV27 and TRBJ1-3, with D possibly matching TRBD1 (5 bases). Input material: peripheral blood. This clonotype originated in a middle-aged man with active COVID-19. The DNA of the CDR3 is TGTGCCAGCAGTTTTAGTCCAGGGTCTGGAAACACCATATATTTT. Its protein product is CASSFSPGSGNTIYF.